This T cell receptor (beta chain) derives from a study of CD8+ T cells in alopecia areata. Study-wide findings and caveats: Lesional scalp exceeded normal scalp in clonality, especially in alopecia totalis/universalis. Alphabeta T cells residing in normal skin are also sequenced in scalp samples. It was less clear whether patients shared TCRs than it was in mice, possibly because of HLA.

Notes on this clone: Its antigen is still unknown.

Reverse transcription of extracted RNA yielded cDNA, which provided the sequencing template. The data were produced by immunoSEQ multiplex PCR, yet TCRdb's version contains in-frame clones alone and is incomplete. This sample has 90,000 to 150,000 clones, with around 64% found just once. Isolation of CD4+ and CD8+ T cells from PBMCs was achieved by sorting. The germline gives CDR1 MNHEY, CDR2 SVGAGI. The CDR3 contains 15 residues. Germline trimming cut 4 bases from V and 6 bases from J; bases unmatched to any gene: 9. This sequence joins TRBV6-5 and TRBJ1-2; 9 bases are shared with TRBD1. This TCR derives from a human donor in good health. Sequencing was performed on CD4+ T cells sorted from blood. The CDR3, as DNA: TGTGCCAGCAGTTTCGACAGGACAGGGGCAAATGGCTACACCTTC. Encoded protein: CASSFDRTGANGYTF.